This T cell receptor (beta chain) was retrieved from a study of radiotherapy plus CTLA-4 blockade in lung cancer. The V gene lost 2 bases and the J gene lost 4 bases, with 12 bases spanning the gap. The CDR3 spans 14 residues. Looked up from germline, CDR1 is SGHVS and CDR2 is FNYEAQ. Generated by immunoSEQ multiplex PCR, the TCRdb table keeps only in-frame clones and is missing some. The top ten hold 10% of the sample, which has tens of thousands of clones, 70% to 80% seen once. This sample comprised peripheral blood, obtained from a patient treated with radiotherapy plus ipilimumab. The chain recombines TRBV7-6 with TRBJ2-7; TRBD2 might be the D (6 bases). The receptor comes from a human donor with non-small cell lung cancer who had a complete response to radiotherapy plus ipilimumab. CDR3 nucleotides: TGTGCCAGCAGCTTAACTAGGGGAGGATACGAGCAGTACTTC. Translated: CASSLTRGGYEQYF. Looking up the rest from reference TRBV7-6 and TRBJ2-7 gives the full variable domain: GAGVSQSPRYKVTKRGQDVALRCDPISGHVSLYWYRQALGQGPEFLTYFNYEAQQDKSGLPNDRFSAERPEGSISTLTIQRTEQRDSAMYRCASSLTRGGYEQYFGPGTRLTVT.